The clone carrying this TCR beta chain has at least ten counts. Its antigen remains unidentified. This entry comes from a study of T-cell reconstitution after alpha-beta-depleted transplantation in children. Study-level points and caveats: After transplant, high TCRbeta diversity at day 60 in some patients arose from surviving recipient T cells and thymic progenitors. Expanded graft clones numbering several hundred reportedly gave rise to alpha-beta T cells about two months after transplant. It was newly produced T cells that mostly accounted for T-cell counts and diversity one year after transplant.

Unique molecular identifiers were used in preparing the TCRbeta library. TCRdb passed the PCR reads through MiXCR, listing each CDR3 protein once. The table records 200,000 or so distinct CDR3 sequences, roughly 6.6% of them present only once. The sequences come from PBMCs, collected before TCRalphabeta/CD19-depleted stem cell transplant. This receptor was identified in a boy aged 2 to 10 with acute lymphoblastic leukemia, due to receive a stem cell transplant.

Written as DNA, the CDR3 is TGCAGTGCTAAGGGAGATGGACAAGTCACCTATGGCTACACCTTC. This translates into CSAKGDGQVTYGYTF. The chain uses TRBV20-1 and TRBJ1-2; the D gene is possibly TRBD1 (5 bases). Trimming shortened V by 4 bases and J by 4 bases, and 19 bases separated the two germline ends. CDR3 length equals 15 residues. The germline CDR1 and CDR2 sequences are DFQATT and SNEGSKA (reference sequence).